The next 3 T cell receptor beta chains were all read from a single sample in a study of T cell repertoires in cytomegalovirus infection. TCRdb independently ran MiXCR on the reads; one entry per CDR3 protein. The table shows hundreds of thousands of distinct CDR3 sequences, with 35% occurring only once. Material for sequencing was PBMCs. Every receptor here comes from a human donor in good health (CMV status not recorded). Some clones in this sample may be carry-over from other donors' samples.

In DNA, the CDR3 is TGTGCCAGCAGCTTGAAGGGGAGGTGGTTCTTC. Protein product: CASSLKGRWFF. The chain combines TRBV11-2 with TRBJ2-1; D might be TRBD2 (6 bases). The CDR3 spans 11 residues. V gave up 3 bases and J gave up 15 bases, with 12 bases separating them. CDR1 is SGHAT, CDR2 FQNNGV, per germline.

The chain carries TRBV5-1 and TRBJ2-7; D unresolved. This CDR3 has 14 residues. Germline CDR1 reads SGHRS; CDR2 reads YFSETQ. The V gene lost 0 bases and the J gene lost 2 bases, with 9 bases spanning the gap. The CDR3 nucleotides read TGCGCCAGCAGCTTGGTGGTCGGAACCTACGAGCAGTACTTC. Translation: CASSLVVGTYEQYF. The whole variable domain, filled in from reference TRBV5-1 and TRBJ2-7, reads KAGVTQTPRYLIKTRGQQVTLSCSPISGHRSVSWYQQTPGQGLQFLFEYFSETQRNKGNFPGRFSGRQFSNSRSEMNVSTLELGDSALYLCASSLVVGTYEQYFGPGTRLTVT.

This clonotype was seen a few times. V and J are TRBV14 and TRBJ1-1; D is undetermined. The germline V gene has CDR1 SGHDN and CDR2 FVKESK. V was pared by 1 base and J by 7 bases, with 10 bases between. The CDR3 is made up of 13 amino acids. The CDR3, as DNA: TGTGCCAGCAGCCAAGTCGGATTAGGTGAAGCTTTCTTT. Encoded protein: CASSQVGLGEAFF.